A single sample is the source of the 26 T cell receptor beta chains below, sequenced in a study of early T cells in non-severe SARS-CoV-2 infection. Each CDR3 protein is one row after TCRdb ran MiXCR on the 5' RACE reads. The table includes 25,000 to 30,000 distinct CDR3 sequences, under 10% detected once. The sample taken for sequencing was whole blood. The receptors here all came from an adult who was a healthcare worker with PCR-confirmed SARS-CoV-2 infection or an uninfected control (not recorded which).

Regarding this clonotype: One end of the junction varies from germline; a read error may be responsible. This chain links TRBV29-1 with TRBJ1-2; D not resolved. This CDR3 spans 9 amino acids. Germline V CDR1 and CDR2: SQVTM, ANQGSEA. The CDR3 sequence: CSAESGNTF. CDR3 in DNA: TGCAGCGCTGAAAGCGGCAACACCTTC. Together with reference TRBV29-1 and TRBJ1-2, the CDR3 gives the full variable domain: SAVISQKPSRDICQRGTSLTIQCQVDSQVTMMFWYRQQPGQSLTLIATANQGSEATYESGFVIDKFPISRPNLTFSTLTVSNMSPEDSSIYLCSAESGNTFGSGTRLTVV.

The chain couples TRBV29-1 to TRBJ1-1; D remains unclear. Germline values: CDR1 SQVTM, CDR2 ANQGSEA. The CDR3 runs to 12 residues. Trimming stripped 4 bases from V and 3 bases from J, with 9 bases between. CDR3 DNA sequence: TGCAGCGTTGTAGAGCTACACACTGAAGCTTTCTTT. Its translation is CSVVELHTEAFF.

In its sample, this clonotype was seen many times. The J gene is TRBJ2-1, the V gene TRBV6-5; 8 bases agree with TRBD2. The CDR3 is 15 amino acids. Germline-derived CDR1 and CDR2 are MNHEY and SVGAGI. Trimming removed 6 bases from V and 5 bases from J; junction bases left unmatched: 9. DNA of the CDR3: TGTGCCAGCAGGGAGGCAGCGGGGGATAACAATGAGCAGTTCTTC. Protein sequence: CASREAAGDNNEQFF.

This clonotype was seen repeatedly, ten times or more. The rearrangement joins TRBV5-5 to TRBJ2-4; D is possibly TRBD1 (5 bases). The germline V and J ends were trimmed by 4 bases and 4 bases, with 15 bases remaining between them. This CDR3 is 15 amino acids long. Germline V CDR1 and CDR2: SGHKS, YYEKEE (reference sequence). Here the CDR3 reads CASSHAGQAKNIQYF. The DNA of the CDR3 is TGTGCCAGCAGCCACGCCGGACAAGCGAAAAACATTCAGTACTTC.

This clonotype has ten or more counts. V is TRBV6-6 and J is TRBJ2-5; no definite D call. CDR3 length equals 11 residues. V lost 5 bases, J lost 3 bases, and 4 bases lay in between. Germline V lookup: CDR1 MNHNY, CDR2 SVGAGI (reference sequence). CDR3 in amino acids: CASSEEETQYF. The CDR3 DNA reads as TGTGCCAGCAGTGAAGAAGAGACCCAGTACTTC.

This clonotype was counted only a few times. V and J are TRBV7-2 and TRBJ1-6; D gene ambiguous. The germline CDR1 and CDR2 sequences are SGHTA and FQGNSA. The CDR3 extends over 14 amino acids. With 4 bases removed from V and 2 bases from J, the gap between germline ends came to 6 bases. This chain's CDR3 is CASSWTTYNSPLHF. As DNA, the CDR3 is TGTGCCAGCAGCTGGACCACCTATAATTCACCCCTCCACTTT.

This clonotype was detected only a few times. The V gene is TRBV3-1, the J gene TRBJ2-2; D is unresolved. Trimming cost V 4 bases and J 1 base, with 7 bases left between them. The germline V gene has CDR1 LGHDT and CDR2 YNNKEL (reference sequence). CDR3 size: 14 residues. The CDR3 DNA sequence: TGTGCCAGCAGCCGCGCGGTGAACACCGGGGAGCTGTTTTTT. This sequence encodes CASSRAVNTGELFF.

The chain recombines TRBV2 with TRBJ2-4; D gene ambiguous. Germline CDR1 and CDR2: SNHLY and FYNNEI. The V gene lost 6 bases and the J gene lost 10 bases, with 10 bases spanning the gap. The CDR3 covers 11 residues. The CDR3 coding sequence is TGTGCCAGCAGCCTTGCCGGGATTCAGTACTTC. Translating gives CASSLAGIQYF.

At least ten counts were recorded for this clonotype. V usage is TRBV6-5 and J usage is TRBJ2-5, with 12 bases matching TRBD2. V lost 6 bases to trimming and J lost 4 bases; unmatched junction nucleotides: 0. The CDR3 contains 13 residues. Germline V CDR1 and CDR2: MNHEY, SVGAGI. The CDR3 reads CASRTSGGETQYF. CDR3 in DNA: TGTGCCAGCAGGACTAGCGGGGGAGAGACCCAGTACTTC.

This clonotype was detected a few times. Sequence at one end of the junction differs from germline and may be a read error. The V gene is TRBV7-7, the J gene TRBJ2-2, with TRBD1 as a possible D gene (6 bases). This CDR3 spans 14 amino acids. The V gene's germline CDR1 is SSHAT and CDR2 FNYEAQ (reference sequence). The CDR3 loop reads CASTFEGVTGELFF. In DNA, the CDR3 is TGTGCTAGCACCTTCGAGGGGGTGACCGGGGAGCTGTTTTTT.

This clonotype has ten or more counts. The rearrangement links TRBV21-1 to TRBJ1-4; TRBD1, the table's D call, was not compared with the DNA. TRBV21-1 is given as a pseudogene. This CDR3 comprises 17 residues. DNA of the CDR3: TGTGCCAGCAGCAAAGAAAGTCCTAGGGGGCTCTGGGAAAAACTGTTTTTT. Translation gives CASSKESPRGLWEKLFF.

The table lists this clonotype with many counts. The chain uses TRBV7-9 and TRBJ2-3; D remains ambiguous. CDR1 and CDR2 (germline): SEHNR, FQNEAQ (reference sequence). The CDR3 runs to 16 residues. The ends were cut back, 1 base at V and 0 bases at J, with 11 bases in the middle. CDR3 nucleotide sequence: TGTGCCAGCAGCTTAGGCCTACCTTCTAGCACAGATACGCAGTATTTT. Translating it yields CASSLGLPSSTDTQYF.

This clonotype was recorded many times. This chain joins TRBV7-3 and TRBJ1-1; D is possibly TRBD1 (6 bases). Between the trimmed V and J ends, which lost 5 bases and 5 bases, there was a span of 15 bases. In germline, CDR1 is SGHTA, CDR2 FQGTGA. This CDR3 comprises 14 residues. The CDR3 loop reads CASSPQGLGTEAFF. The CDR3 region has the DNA TGTGCCAGCAGCCCACAGGGCTTGGGAACTGAAGCTTTCTTT. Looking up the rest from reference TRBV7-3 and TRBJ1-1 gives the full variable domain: GAGVSQTPSNKVTEKGKYVELRCDPISGHTALYWYRQSLGQGPEFLIYFQGTGAADDSGLPNDRFFAVRPEGSVSTLKIQRTERGDSAVYLCASSPQGLGTEAFFGQGTRLTVV.

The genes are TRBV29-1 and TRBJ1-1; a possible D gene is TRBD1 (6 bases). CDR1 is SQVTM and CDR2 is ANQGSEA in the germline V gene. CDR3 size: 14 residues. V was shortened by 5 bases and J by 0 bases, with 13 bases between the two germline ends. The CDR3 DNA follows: TGCAGCGTTCGGGGGGCGACGATGAACACTGAAGCTTTCTTT. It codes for CSVRGATMNTEAFF.

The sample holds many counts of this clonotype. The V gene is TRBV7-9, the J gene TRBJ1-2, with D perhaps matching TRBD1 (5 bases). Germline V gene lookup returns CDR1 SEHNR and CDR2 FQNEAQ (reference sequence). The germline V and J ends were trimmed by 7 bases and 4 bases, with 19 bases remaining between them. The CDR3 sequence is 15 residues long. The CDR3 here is CASTDTGGRRYGYTF. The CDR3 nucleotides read TGTGCCAGCACTGATACTGGGGGACGGCGCTATGGCTACACCTTC.

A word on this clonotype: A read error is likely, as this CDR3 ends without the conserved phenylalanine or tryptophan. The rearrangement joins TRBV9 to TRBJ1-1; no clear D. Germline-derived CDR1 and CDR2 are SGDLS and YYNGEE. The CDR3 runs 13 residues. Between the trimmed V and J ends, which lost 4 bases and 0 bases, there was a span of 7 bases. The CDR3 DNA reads TGTGCCAGCAGCCCCGGCTTGAACACTGAAGCTTTCTCT. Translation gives CASSPGLNTEAFS.

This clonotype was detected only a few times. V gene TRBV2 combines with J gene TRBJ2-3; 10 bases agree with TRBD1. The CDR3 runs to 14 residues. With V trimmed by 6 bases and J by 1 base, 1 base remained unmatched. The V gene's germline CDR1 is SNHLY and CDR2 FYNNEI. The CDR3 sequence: CASRGTGGTDTQYF. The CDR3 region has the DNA TGTGCCAGCAGGGGGACAGGGGGCACAGATACGCAGTATTTT.

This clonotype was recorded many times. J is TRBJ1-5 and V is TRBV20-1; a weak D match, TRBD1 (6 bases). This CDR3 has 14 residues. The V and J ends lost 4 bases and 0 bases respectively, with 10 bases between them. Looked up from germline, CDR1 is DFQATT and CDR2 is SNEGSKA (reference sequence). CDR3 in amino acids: CSATTGYSNQPQHF. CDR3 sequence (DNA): TGCAGTGCTACTACAGGGTATAGCAATCAGCCCCAGCATTTT.

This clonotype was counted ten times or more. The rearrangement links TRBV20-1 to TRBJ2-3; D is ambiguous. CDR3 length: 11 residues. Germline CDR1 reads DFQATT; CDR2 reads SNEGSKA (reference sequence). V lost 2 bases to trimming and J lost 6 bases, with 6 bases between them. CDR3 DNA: TGCAGTGCTAGACGTTCGGATACGCAGTATTTT. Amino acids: CSARRSDTQYF.

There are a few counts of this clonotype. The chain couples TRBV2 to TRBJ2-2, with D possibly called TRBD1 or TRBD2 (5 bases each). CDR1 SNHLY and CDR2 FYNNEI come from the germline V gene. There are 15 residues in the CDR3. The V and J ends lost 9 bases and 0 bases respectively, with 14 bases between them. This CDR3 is CARAWDRANTGELFF. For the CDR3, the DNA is TGTGCCAGGGCCTGGGACCGCGCGAACACCGGGGAGCTGTTTTTT.

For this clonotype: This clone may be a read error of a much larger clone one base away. The CDR3 loop reads CASSNRAPYGERFF. DNA for the CDR3: TGTGCCAGCAGCAACCGGGCCCCTTACGGTGAGCGGTTCTTC. V usage is TRBV11-2 and J usage is TRBJ2-1; D gene uncertain. Germline V gives CDR1 SGHAT, CDR2 FQNNGV. This CDR3 has 14 amino acids. Looking up the rest from reference TRBV11-2 and TRBJ2-1 gives the full variable domain: EAGVAQSPRYKIIEKRQSVAFWCNPISGHATLYWYQQILGQGPKLLIQFQNNGVVDDSQLPKDRFSAERLKGVDSTLKIQPAKLEDSAVYLCASSNRAPYGERFFGPGTRLTVL.

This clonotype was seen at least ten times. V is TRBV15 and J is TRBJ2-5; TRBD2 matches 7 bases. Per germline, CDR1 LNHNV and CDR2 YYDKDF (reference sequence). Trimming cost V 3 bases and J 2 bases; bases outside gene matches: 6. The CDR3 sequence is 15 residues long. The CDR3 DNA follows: TGTGCCACCAGCAGTGTTTCCGGGAGGCAAGAGACCCAGTACTTC. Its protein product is CATSSVSGRQETQYF.

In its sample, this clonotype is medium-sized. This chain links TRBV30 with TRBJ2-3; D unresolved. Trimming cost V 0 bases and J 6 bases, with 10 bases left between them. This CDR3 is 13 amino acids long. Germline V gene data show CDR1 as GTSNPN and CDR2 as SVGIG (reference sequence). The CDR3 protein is CAWSVRRQDTQYF. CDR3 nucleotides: TGTGCCTGGAGTGTACGGCGGCAGGATACGCAGTATTTT. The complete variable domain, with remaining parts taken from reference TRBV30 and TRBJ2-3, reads SQTIHQWPATLVQPVGSPLSLECTVEGTSNPNLYWYRQAAGRGLQLLFYSVGIGQISSEVPQNLSASRPQDRQFILSSKKLLLSDSGFYLCAWSVRRQDTQYFGPGTRLTVL.

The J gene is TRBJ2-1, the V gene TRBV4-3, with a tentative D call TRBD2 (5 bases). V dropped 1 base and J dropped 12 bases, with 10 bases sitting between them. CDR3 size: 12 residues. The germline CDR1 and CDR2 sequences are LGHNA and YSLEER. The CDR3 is CASSQAAGRQFF. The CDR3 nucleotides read TGCGCCAGCAGCCAAGCCGCGGGCCGGCAGTTCTTC.

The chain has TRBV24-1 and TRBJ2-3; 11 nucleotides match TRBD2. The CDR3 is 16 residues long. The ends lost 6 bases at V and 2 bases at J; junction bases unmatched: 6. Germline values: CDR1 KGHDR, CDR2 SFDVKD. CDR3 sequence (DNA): TGTGCCACCAGTACACCGGGACTAGCGGACACAGATACGCAGTATTTT. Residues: CATSTPGLADTDTQYF.

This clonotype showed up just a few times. The DNA for the CDR3 is TGTGCCAGCGGGTTGGGACCCGACACAGATACGCAGTATTTT. This translates into CASGLGPDTDTQYF. The rearrangement joins TRBV7-3 to TRBJ2-3; D assignment may be TRBD1 or TRBD2 (5 bases each). V was cut by 8 bases and J by 2 bases, with 14 bases left in between. Looked up from germline, CDR1 is SGHTA and CDR2 is FQGTGA. The CDR3 has 14 amino acids.